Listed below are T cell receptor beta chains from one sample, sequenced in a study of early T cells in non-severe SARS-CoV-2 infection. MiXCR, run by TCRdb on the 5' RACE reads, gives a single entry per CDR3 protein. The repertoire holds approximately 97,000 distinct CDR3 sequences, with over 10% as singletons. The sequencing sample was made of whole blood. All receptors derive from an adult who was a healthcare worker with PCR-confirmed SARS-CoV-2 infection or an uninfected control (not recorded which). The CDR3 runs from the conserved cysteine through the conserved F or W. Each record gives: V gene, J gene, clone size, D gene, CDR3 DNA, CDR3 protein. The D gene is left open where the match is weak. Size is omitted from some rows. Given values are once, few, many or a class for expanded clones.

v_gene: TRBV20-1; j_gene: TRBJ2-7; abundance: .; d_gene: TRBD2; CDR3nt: TGCAGTGCTAGAGATCGCACTAGCGGGAGTGCCGAGCAGTACTTC; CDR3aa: CSARDRTSGSAEQYF
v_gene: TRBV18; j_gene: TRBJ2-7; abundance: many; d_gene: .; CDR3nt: TGTGCCAGCTCACCAAGCCAGGTTCCCTACGAGCAGTACTTC; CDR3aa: CASSPSQVPYEQYF
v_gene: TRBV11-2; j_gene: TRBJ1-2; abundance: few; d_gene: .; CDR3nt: TGTGCCAGCAGCTTAGAGCCAGCTAACTATGGCTACACCTTC; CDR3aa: CASSLEPANYGYTF
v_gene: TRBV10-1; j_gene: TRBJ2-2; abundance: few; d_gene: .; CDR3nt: TGCGCCAGCAGTGTTGGCCAGAACACCGGGGAGCTGTTTTTT; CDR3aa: CASSVGQNTGELFF
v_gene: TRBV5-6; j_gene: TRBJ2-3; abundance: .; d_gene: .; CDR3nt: TGTGCCAGCAGCAACGGTGGGGGGAGCACAGATACGCAGTATTTT; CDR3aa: CASSNGGGSTDTQYF
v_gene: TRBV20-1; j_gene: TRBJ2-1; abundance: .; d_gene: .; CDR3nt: TGCAGTGCTCCTCAGGGGTACAATGAGCAGTTCTTC; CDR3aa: CSAPQGYNEQFF
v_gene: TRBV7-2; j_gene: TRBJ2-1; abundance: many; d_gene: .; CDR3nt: TGTGCCAGCAGCTTATATAGCATCAGTGACGGGTTCTTC; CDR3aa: CASSLYSISDGFF
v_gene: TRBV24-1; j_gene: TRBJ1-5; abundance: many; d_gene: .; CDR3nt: TGTGCCACCAGTGAATCAGGGTTTGAGCCCCAGCATTTT; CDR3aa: CATSESGFEPQHF
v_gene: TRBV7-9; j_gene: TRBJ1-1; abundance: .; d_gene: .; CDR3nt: TGTGCCAGCAGTGGTGGGCCCAGCGCTGAAGCTTTCTTT; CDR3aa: CASSGGPSAEAFF
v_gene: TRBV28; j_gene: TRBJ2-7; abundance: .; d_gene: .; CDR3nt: TGTGCCAGCAGAGCCCTGGGGCGCGAGCAGTACTTC; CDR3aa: CASRALGREQYF
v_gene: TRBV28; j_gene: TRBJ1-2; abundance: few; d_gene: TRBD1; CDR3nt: TGTGCCAGCAGTTTATCGGCAGGGGGGTCCGCTGGCTACACCTTC; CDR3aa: CASSLSAGGSAGYTF
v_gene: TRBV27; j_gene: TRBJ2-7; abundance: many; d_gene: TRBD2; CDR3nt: TGTGCCAGCAGTCACGGACTAGCAGCCTACGAGCAGTACTTC; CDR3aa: CASSHGLAAYEQYF
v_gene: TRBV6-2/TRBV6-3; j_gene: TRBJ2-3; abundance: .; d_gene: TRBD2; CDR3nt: TGTGCCAGCAGTAGCGGGGAGGCCACAGATACGCAGTATTTT; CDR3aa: CASSSGEATDTQYF
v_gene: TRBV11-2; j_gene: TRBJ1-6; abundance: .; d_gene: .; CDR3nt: TGTGCCAGCAGCTTAGGTTTAGGGTCTAATTCACCCCTCCACTTT; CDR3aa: CASSLGLGSNSPLHF
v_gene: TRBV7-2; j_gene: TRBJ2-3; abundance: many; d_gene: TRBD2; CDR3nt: TGTGCCAGCGGTGCCGGACTAGCTCCCTACACAGATACGCAGTATTTT; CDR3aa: CASGAGLAPYTDTQYF
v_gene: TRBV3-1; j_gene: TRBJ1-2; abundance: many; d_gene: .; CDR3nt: TGTGCCAGCAGCCAAGACGGCAGTCTCTATGGCTACACCTTC; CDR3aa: CASSQDGSLYGYTF
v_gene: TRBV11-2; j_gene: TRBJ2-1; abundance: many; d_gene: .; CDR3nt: TGTGCCAGCAGCTTAGAGGCGGGACCCCAACCAGAGCAGTTCTTC; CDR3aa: CASSLEAGPQPEQFF